The clone carrying this T cell receptor beta chain was seen a few times. Its antigen is undetermined. The data were obtained in a study of shared clonotypes between healthy human individuals. The run depth of the assay was deep. As originally analysed: Owing to the provision of junction-only sequences devoid of quality scores by immunoSEQ, filtering differed. Method: immunoSEQ multiplex PCR; TCRdb's copy keeps in-frame clones and lacks some. That table furnishes V, J and clone size, whereas the DNA furnished D and trimming. The sample shows 490,000 or so clones, 76% of them seen only once. Findings and caveats of the study: Genetic and exposure-history diversity was limited by the few donors. Researchers sampled only blood; tissue repertoires likely differ.

Trimming pared 5 bases from V and 1 base from J, leaving 11 bases between. CDR1 and CDR2 from the germline V gene are SGHTA and FQGNSA. The CDR3 totals 14 residues. The V gene is TRBV7-2, the J gene TRBJ1-1; D might be TRBD1 (6 bases). The sequence came from a woman in her thirties or forties in good health. Some clones in this sample may be carry-over from other donors' samples. What was sequenced was PBMCs. DNA for the CDR3: TGTGCCAGCAGCCCCCGGGGACAGAACACTGAAGCTTTCTTT. This sequence encodes CASSPRGQNTEAFF.